A single sample is the source of the 31 T cell receptor beta chains below, sequenced in a study of T-cell reconstitution after alpha-beta-depleted transplantation in children. During its preparation, the TCRbeta library received unique molecular identifiers. Each CDR3 protein is one row after TCRdb ran MiXCR on the PCR reads. The sample lists roughly 100,000 distinct CDR3 sequences, roughly 6% seen once, with about 6% in the top ten. The sample here was PBMCs, mostly from graft donor cells, taken 60 days after TCRalphabeta/CD19-depleted stem cell transplant. The receptors stem from a female patient aged 2-9 years who had a stem cell transplant for Fanconi anemia, so the T cells may come from the graft donor.

This clonotype was seen a handful of times. The V gene is TRBV20-1, the J gene TRBJ2-3; D remains ambiguous. V was trimmed by 1 base and J by 0 bases, leaving 11 bases between them. Germline V gene data show CDR1 as DFQATT and CDR2 as SNEGSKA (reference sequence). This CDR3 contains 15 residues. Here the CDR3 DNA reads TGCAGTGCTAGAGCCTTCATCATAAGCACAGATACGCAGTATTTT. Protein product: CSARAFIISTDTQYF.

The CDR3 bases are TGTGCCAGCAGCTACTACGGGACAGTCTATGGCTACACCTTC. It encodes CASSYYGTVYGYTF. The chain couples TRBV11-2 to TRBJ1-2; 7 positions agree with TRBD1. The CDR3 length is 14 residues. The junction had 6 bases not matched to a gene; V was cut back by 4 bases and J by 4 bases. Looked up from germline, CDR1 is SGHAT and CDR2 is FQNNGV.

This clonotype was counted many times. The V call is TRBV18, the J call TRBJ2-7; possibly TRBD1 for D (6 bases). Trimming took off 3 bases at V and 3 bases at J, with 15 bases between the two ends. CDR3 size: 15 residues. The germline gives CDR1 KGHSH, CDR2 LQKENI. CDR3 nucleotide sequence: TGTGCCAGCTCACCGGGATTACAGGGAAGCTACGAGCAGTACTTC. This translates into CASSPGLQGSYEQYF.

This clonotype was detected many times. V usage is TRBV20-1 and J usage is TRBJ2-5; D uncertain. Per germline, CDR1 DFQATT and CDR2 SNEGSKA (reference sequence). Trimming pared 3 bases from V and 1 base from J, leaving 3 bases between. CDR3 length: 11 amino acids. The CDR3: CSASPQETQYF. DNA for the CDR3: TGCAGTGCTAGTCCCCAAGAGACCCAGTACTTC.

This clonotype came up many times. V usage is TRBV20-1 and J usage is TRBJ2-3; 10 positions agree with TRBD1. With 6 bases clipped from V and 5 bases from J, the junction kept 11 bases outside the gene matches. CDR1 is DFQATT and CDR2 is SNEGSKA in the germline V gene (reference sequence). The CDR3 is made up of 15 amino acids. CDR3 sequence (DNA): TGCAGTGCAATTCCGGGACAGGGGAATCAAGATACGCAGTATTTT. It translates to CSAIPGQGNQDTQYF.

This clonotype showed up many times. The chain combines TRBV11-2 with TRBJ2-1; TRBD2 matches at 12 bases. Germline V gene sequence: CDR1 SGHAT, CDR2 FQNNGV. Trimming cost V 2 bases and J 15 bases; bases outside gene matches: 8. The CDR3 runs 14 residues. DNA for the CDR3: TGTGCCAGCAGCTTATCGGCTAGCGGGGGGGCCAGGTTCTTC. It specifies CASSLSASGGARFF.

As DNA, the CDR3 is TGCAGTGCTAAGGACAACGATCGAAAGGCCCAGCATTTT. Translated: CSAKDNDRKAQHF. V is TRBV20-1 and J is TRBJ1-5, with TRBD1 as a possible D gene (5 bases). This CDR3 has 13 amino acids. Trimming removed 4 bases at V and 11 bases at J, with 18 bases between. The germline V gene encodes CDR1 DFQATT and CDR2 SNEGSKA (reference sequence).

This clonotype was counted ten times or more. CDR3 bases: TGTGCCAGCAGCGTAGGGGGACAGGCGAGTACCGGGGAGCTGTTTTTT. It specifies CASSVGGQASTGELFF. This chain uses TRBV9 with TRBJ2-2; 8 bases map to TRBD1. Trimming cost V 0 bases and J 5 bases; bases outside gene matches: 6. Germline V gives CDR1 SGDLS, CDR2 YYNGEE. CDR3 length equals 16 residues.

This rearrangement joins TRBV5-1 to TRBJ2-4; no clear D. Trimming removed 8 bases from V and 8 bases from J, with 23 bases in between. This CDR3 has 15 amino acids. Germline V gene lookup returns CDR1 SGHRS and CDR2 YFSETQ. CDR3 DNA sequence: TGCGCCAGTACAGCTGGCCCGCACAAGCTTGACATTCAGTACTTC. Protein sequence: CASTAGPHKLDIQYF.

This clonotype has just a few counts. V is TRBV7-2 and J is TRBJ2-5; D ambiguous. Germline-derived CDR1 and CDR2 are SGHTA and FQGNSA. Between the trimmed V and J ends, which lost 7 bases and 1 base, there was a span of 13 bases. This CDR3 has 14 amino acids. The CDR3 region has the DNA TGTGCCAGCACCCCCCGCCGGGCCCAAGAGACCCAGTACTTC. Its protein product is CASTPRRAQETQYF.

J is TRBJ2-1 and V is TRBV23-1; D remains unclear. Being an ORF, TRBV23-1 has a function that is uncertain. The germline V and J ends were trimmed by 3 bases and 7 bases, with 4 bases remaining between them. This CDR3 is 11 amino acids long. The CDR3 DNA reads TGCGCCAGCAGTCACAGGAATGAGCAGTTCTTC. The encoded protein is CASSHRNEQFF.

The V gene is TRBV2, the J gene TRBJ2-5; TRBD2 might be the D (7 bases). V was trimmed by 9 bases and J by 5 bases, leaving 19 bases between them. Germline CDR1 is SNHLY and CDR2 is FYNNEI. This CDR3 has 14 residues. This CDR3 is CASNEVWGGETQYF. The CDR3 coding sequence is TGTGCCAGTAACGAGGTCTGGGGGGGCGAGACCCAGTACTTC.

This rearrangement joins TRBV5-1 to TRBJ1-1; 11 bases match TRBD1. The germline V gene encodes CDR1 SGHRS and CDR2 YFSETQ. The ends lost 3 bases at V and 5 bases at J; junction bases unmatched: 12. The CDR3 is made up of 17 amino acids. The CDR3 coding sequence is TGCGCCAGCAGCTGGGACGGGACAGGGGGGGTTTTGACTGAAGCTTTCTTT. Protein product: CASSWDGTGGVLTEAFF.

In its sample, this clonotype was seen a few times. The chain employs TRBV7-3 and TRBJ1-1; 8 nucleotides align to TRBD1. V lost 5 bases to trimming and J lost 1 base; unmatched junction nucleotides: 6. This CDR3 is built from 15 residues. The germline V gene has CDR1 SGHTA and CDR2 FQGTGA. Written as DNA, the CDR3 is TGTGCCAGCAGCCCTACCGGGACAGGGAACACTGAAGCTTTCTTT. Translation: CASSPTGTGNTEAFF.

This clonotype was counted ten times or more. The chain joins TRBV29-1 to TRBJ2-7; 15 nucleotides align to TRBD2. With V trimmed by 0 bases and J by 2 bases, 8 bases remained unmatched. The CDR3 is 18 residues long. Germline V gene data show CDR1 as SQVTM and CDR2 as ANQGSEA. CDR3 in DNA: TGCAGCGTTGAAGATCGGGGACTAGCGGGAGGTTCCCCCTACGAGCAGTACTTC. This sequence encodes CSVEDRGLAGGSPYEQYF.

In regard to this clonotype: A read error may be the cause here, since a much bigger clone is one base away. V usage is TRBV7-9 and J usage is TRBJ2-5; tentative D call: TRBD1 (5 bases). Germline CDR1 SEHNR, CDR2 FQNEAQ (reference sequence). This CDR3 contains 15 residues. The DNA for the CDR3 is TGTTCCAGCAGCCCAGCAAGGGGAACGAAAGAGACCCAGTACTTC. Protein sequence: CSSSPARGTKETQYF.

The sample holds many counts of this clonotype. The gene calls are TRBV12-3 or TRBV12-4 and TRBJ2-1; D might be TRBD2 (5 bases). The CDR3 runs to 18 residues. V was pared by 6 bases and J by 0 bases, with 21 bases between. This chain's CDR3 is CASSIRGKLRSSYNEQFF. The CDR3 DNA is TGTGCCAGCAGCATCCGAGGGAAGCTCCGGAGCTCCTACAATGAGCAGTTCTTC.

This clonotype has a count of ten or more. CDR3: CASSYGRDPSIGYTF. Written as DNA, the CDR3 is TGCGCCAGCAGCTACGGACGGGACCCCTCCATCGGCTACACCTTC. The gene calls are TRBV5-1 and TRBJ1-2; D is possibly TRBD1 (5 bases). Germline CDR1 is SGHRS and CDR2 is YFSETQ. The CDR3 is made up of 15 amino acids. The germline V and J ends were trimmed by 3 bases and 8 bases, with 20 bases remaining between them. The variable domain in full, with the rest retrieved from reference TRBV5-1 and TRBJ1-2, is KAGVTQTPRYLIKTRGQQVTLSCSPISGHRSVSWYQQTPGQGLQFLFEYFSETQRNKGNFPGRFSGRQFSNSRSEMNVSTLELGDSALYLCASSYGRDPSIGYTFGSGTRLTVV.

This chain links TRBV12-3 or TRBV12-4 with TRBJ1-5, with D possibly matching TRBD1 (5 bases). V dropped 3 bases and J dropped 2 bases, with 8 bases sitting between them. This CDR3 contains 14 residues. CDR3 DNA sequence: TGTGCCAGCAGTTTCAGAGGGGGCAATCAGCCCCAGCATTTT. Amino acids: CASSFRGGNQPQHF.

This clonotype was detected ten times or more. The chain carries TRBV7-2 and TRBJ2-3; TRBD1 matches 11 bases. Losses at the gene ends were 5 bases for V and 3 bases for J; bases not matched to a gene: 1. Germline V lookup: CDR1 SGHTA, CDR2 FQGNSA. The CDR3 extends over 14 amino acids. CDR3 nucleotides: TGTGCCAGCAGCAGGGACAGGGGGACAGATACGCAGTATTTT. Translated, it gives CASSRDRGTDTQYF.

The CDR3 region has the DNA TGTGCCAGCAGCCGAGCCATCCCAGGGGGGTATTCCGAGCAGTACTTC. Protein product: CASSRAIPGGYSEQYF. The chain carries TRBV3-1 and TRBJ2-7, with TRBD1 as a possible D gene (7 bases). The V and J ends lost 4 bases and 6 bases respectively, with 22 bases between them. CDR1 is LGHDT and CDR2 is YNNKEL in the germline V gene (reference sequence). The CDR3 consists of 16 residues.

Many counts were recorded for this clonotype. The chain recombines TRBV29-1 with TRBJ1-2; tentative D call: TRBD1 (5 bases). Deletions cut 7 bases from V and 8 bases from J, with 17 bases between. CDR3 size: 12 residues. Germline assignment: CDR1 SQVTM and CDR2 ANQGSEA. CDR3 sequence: CSGGQEGRGYTF. In DNA, the CDR3 is TGCAGCGGGGGCCAGGAGGGCAGGGGCTACACCTTC.

This clonotype came up many times. The chain combines TRBV14 with TRBJ1-1; 7 positions agree with TRBD1. The germline gives CDR1 SGHDN, CDR2 FVKESK. The trim removed 5 bases at V and 1 base at J, leaving 7 bases unmatched. This CDR3 region has 15 residues. CDR3: CASSGRDSWNTEAFF. For the CDR3, the DNA is TGTGCCAGCAGCGGCCGGGACAGCTGGAACACTGAAGCTTTCTTT.

The chain links TRBV9 to TRBJ2-1; TRBD2 matches 9 bases. Germline loops: CDR1 SGDLS, CDR2 YYNGEE. The CDR3 has 16 residues. With 3 bases clipped from V and 2 bases from J, the junction kept 6 bases outside the gene matches. CDR3 amino acids: CASSERLAGTYNEQFF. CDR3 bases: TGTGCCAGCAGCGAGAGGCTAGCGGGGACCTACAATGAGCAGTTCTTC.

This chain connects TRBV29-1 to TRBJ1-1; TRBD1 agrees at 9 bases. The CDR3 runs 14 residues. Germline V lookup: CDR1 SQVTM, CDR2 ANQGSEA. V gave up 3 bases and J gave up 1 base; unmatched junction bases: 3. The CDR3: CSVEDRGGNTEAFF. The CDR3 DNA reads as TGCAGCGTTGAGGACAGGGGCGGGAACACTGAAGCTTTCTTT.

This clonotype has just a few counts. This sequence joins TRBV3-1 and TRBJ1-1; D unresolved. The germline V and J ends were trimmed by 1 base and 3 bases, with 6 bases remaining between them. Per germline, CDR1 LGHDT and CDR2 YNNKEL (reference sequence). The CDR3 contains 13 residues. The CDR3 loop is CASSQGEYTEAFF. The CDR3 bases are TGTGCCAGCAGCCAAGGAGAGTACACTGAAGCTTTCTTT.

This clonotype was observed many times. The chain combines TRBV12-3 or TRBV12-4 with TRBJ2-3; D gene uncertain. Deletions cut 3 bases from V and 7 bases from J, with 11 bases between. This CDR3 is built from 13 residues. CDR3 nucleotide sequence: TGTGCCAGCAGTTTTGCTAGGTTTTATACGCAGTATTTT. Residues: CASSFARFYTQYF.

This clonotype showed up just a few times. This sequence joins TRBV30 and TRBJ1-6; the match to TRBD1 covers 9 bases. Per the germline V gene, CDR1 is GTSNPN and CDR2 is SVGIG (reference sequence). CDR3 size: 14 residues. Germline trimming cut 2 bases from V and 10 bases from J; bases unmatched to any gene: 6. CDR3 sequence reads: CAWSSGQGGSPLHF. Here the CDR3 DNA reads TGTGCCTGGAGTTCGGGACAGGGTGGATCACCCCTCCACTTT.

This clonotype has ten or more counts. The chain couples TRBV5-1 to TRBJ2-7; 12 positions match TRBD2. Germline CDR1 reads SGHRS; CDR2 reads YFSETQ. V lost 3 bases, J lost 1 base, and 2 bases stayed unmatched. CDR3 length equals 15 residues. This chain's CDR3 is CASSSGLAGSYEQYF. CDR3 coding DNA: TGCGCCAGCAGCTCCGGACTAGCGGGATCCTACGAGCAGTACTTC.

This clonotype was detected a few times. V and J are TRBV10-3 and TRBJ2-4; D perhaps matches TRBD2 (6 bases). Trimming left V 0 bases short and J 0 bases short, with 15 bases between. There are 18 residues in the CDR3. Germline CDR1 and CDR2: ENHRY and SYGVKD. The CDR3 loop is CAISESIGTSRAKNIQYF. CDR3 DNA: TGTGCCATCAGTGAGTCGATTGGTACTAGCCGAGCCAAAAACATTCAGTACTTC.

Regarding this clonotype: Possible read error: a much larger clone is one base away. The chain links TRBV3-1 to TRBJ2-7, with D unresolved. Germline-derived CDR1 and CDR2 are LGHDT and YNNKEL (reference sequence). This CDR3 has 14 residues. The CDR3 nucleotides read TGTGCCAGCGGCCAAGATCCCAGGTACTACGAGCAGTACTTC. This codes for CASGQDPRYYEQYF.